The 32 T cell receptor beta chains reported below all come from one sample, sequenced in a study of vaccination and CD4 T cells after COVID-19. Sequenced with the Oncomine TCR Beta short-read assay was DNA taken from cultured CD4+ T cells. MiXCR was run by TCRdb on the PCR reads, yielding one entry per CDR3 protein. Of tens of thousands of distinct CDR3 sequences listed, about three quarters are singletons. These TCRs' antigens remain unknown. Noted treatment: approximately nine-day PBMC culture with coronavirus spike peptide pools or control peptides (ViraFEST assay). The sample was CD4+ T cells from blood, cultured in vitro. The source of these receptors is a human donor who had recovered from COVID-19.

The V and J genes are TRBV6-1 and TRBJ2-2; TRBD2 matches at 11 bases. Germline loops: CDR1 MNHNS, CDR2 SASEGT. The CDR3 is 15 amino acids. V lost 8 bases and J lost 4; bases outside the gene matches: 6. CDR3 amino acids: CASGTGTSGTGELFF. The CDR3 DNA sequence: TGTGCCAGCGGAACCGGGACTAGCGGCACCGGGGAGCTGTTTTTT.

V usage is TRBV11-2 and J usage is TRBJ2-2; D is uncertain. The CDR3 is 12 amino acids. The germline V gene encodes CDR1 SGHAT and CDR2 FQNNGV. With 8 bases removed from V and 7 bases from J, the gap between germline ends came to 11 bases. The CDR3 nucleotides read TGTGCCAGCGTTAAAGCTGGCGGGGAGCTGTTTTTT. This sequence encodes CASVKAGGELFF. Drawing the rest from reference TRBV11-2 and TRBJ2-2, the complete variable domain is EAGVAQSPRYKIIEKRQSVAFWCNPISGHATLYWYQQILGQGPKLLIQFQNNGVVDDSQLPKDRFSAERLKGVDSTLKIQPAKLEDSAVYLCASVKAGGELFFGEGSRLTVL.

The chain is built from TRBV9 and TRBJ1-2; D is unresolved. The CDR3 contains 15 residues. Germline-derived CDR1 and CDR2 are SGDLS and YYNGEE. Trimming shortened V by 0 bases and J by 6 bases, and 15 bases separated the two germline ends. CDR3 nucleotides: TGTGCCAGCAGCGTAGAAACCTTTGGGAAGCATGGCTACACCTTC. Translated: CASSVETFGKHGYTF.

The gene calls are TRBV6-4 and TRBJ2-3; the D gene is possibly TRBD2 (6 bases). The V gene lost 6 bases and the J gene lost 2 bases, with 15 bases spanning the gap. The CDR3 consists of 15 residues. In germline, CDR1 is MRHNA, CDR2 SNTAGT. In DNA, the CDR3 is TGTGCCAGCAGGAGAAGCGGGCTGTCCACAGATACGCAGTATTTT. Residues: CASRRSGLSTDTQYF.

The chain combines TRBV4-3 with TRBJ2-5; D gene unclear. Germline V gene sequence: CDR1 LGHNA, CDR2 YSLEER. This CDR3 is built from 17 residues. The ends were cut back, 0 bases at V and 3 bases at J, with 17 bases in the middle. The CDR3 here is CASSQELLGLDKETQYF. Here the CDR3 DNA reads TGCGCCAGCAGCCAAGAGCTTCTGGGTCTGGATAAAGAGACCCAGTACTTC.

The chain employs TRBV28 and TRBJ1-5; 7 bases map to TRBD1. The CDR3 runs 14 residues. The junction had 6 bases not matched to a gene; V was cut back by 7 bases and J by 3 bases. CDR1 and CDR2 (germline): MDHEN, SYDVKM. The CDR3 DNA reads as TGTGCCAGCATTGGACAGGATTTCAATCAGCCCCAGCATTTT. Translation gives CASIGQDFNQPQHF. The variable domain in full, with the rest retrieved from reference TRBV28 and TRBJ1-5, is DVKVTQSSRYLVKRTGEKVFLECVQDMDHENMFWYRQDPGLGLRLIYFSYDVKMKEKGDIPEGYSVSREKKERFSLILESASTNQTSMYLCASIGQDFNQPQHFGDGTRLSIL.

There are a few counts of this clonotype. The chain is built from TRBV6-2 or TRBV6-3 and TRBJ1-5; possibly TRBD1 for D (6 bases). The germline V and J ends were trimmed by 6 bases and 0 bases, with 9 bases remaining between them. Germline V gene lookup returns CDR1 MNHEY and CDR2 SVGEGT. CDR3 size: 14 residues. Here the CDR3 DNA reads TGTGCCAGCAGGAGGACAGCTAGCAATCAGCCCCAGCATTTT. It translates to CASRRTASNQPQHF.

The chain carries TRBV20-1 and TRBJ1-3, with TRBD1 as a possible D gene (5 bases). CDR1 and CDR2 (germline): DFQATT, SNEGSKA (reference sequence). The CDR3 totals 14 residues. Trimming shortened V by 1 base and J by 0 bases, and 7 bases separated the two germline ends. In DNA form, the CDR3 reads TGCAGTGCTAGAGCGGGGGGCTCTGGAAACACCATATATTTT. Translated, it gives CSARAGGSGNTIYF.

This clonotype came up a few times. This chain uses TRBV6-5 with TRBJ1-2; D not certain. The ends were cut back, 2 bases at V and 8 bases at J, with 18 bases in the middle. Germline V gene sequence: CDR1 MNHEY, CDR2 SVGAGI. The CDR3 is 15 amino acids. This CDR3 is CASSYQKTPGRGYTF. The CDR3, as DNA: TGTGCCAGCAGTTACCAAAAAACCCCGGGTCGGGGCTACACCTTC.

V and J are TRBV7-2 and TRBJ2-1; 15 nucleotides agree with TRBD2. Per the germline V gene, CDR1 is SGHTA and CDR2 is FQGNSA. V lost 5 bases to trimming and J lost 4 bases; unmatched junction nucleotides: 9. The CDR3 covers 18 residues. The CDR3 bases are TGTGCCAGCAGCCTCCGAACTGGACTAGCGGGGGGGTACAATGAGCAGTTCTTC. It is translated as CASSLRTGLAGGYNEQFF. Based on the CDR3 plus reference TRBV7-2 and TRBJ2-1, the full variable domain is GAGVSQSPSNKVTEKGKDVELRCDPISGHTALYWYRQSLGQGLEFLIYFQGNSAPDKSGLPSDRFSAERTGGSVSTLTIQRTQQEDSAVYLCASSLRTGLAGGYNEQFFGPGTRLTVL.

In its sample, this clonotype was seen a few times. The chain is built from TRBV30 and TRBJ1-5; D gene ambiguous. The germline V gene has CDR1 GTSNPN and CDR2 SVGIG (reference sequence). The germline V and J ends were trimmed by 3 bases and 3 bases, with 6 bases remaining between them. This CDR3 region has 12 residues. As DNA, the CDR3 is TGTGCCTGGAGCGGAAACAATCAGCCCCAGCATTTT. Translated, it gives CAWSGNNQPQHF.

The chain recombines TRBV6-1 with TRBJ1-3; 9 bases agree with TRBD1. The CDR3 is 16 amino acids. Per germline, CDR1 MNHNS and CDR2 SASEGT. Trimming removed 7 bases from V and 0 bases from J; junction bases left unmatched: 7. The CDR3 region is CASTRTGASSGNTIYF. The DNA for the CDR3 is TGTGCCAGCACCCGGACAGGGGCTAGCTCTGGAAACACCATATATTTT.

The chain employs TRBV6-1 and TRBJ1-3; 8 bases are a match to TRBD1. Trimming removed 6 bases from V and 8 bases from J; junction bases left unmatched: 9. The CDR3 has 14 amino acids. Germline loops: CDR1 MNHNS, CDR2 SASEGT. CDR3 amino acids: CASRRQGARDTIYF. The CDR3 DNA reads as TGTGCCAGCAGGAGGCAGGGGGCGCGGGACACCATATATTTT.

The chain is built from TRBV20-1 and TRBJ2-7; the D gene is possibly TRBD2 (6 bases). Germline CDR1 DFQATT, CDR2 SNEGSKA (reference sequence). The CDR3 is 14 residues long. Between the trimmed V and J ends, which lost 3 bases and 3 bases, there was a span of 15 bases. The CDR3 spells CSASLPGLLYEQYF. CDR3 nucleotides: TGCAGTGCTAGTTTGCCGGGACTCCTCTACGAGCAGTACTTC.

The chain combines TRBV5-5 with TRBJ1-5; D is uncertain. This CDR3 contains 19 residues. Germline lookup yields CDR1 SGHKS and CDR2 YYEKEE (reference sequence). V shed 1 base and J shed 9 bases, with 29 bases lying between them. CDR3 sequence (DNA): TGTGCCAGCAGCTTGCGAGGGCGGCCAACCGGCGAAGGGTTTTCGCCCCAGCATTTT. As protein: CASSLRGRPTGEGFSPQHF.

CDR3 region: CASTGGGKETQYF. The CDR3 DNA is TGTGCCAGCACCGGGGGGGGCAAAGAGACCCAGTACTTC. This chain links TRBV6-1 with TRBJ2-5; TRBD2 matches 8 bases. This CDR3 region has 13 residues. The V and J ends lost 7 bases and 3 bases, in that order; junction bases with no gene match: 4. Germline V gives CDR1 MNHNS, CDR2 SASEGT.

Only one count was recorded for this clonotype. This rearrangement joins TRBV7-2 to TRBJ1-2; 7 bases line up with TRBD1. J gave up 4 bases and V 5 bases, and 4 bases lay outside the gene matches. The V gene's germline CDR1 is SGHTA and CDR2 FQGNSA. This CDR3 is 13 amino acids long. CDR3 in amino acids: CASSTRQGYGYTF. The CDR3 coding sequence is TGTGCCAGCAGCACTAGACAGGGCTATGGCTACACCTTC.

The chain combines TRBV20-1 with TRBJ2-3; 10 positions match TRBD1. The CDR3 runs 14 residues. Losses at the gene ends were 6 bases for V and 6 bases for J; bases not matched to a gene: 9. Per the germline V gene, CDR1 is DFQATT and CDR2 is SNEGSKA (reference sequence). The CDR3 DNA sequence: TGCAGTGCGTCCCGGGACAGGGGTAGGGATACGCAGTATTTT. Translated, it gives CSASRDRGRDTQYF.

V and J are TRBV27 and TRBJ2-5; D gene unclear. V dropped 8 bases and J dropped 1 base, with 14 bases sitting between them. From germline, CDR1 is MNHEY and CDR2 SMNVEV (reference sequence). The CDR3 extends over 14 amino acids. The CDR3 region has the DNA TGTGCCAGCGGTGTGGGATGGTCCCAAGAGACCCAGTACTTC. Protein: CASGVGWSQETQYF.

The CDR3: CASSRRRARETQYF. CDR3 nucleotide sequence: TGTGCCAGCAGTCGAAGGAGGGCCCGGGAGACCCAGTACTTC. This chain links TRBV28 with TRBJ2-5; possibly TRBD2 for D (6 bases). Germline assignment: CDR1 MDHEN and CDR2 SYDVKM. V dropped 5 bases and J dropped 5 bases, with 15 bases sitting between them. This CDR3 has 14 amino acids.

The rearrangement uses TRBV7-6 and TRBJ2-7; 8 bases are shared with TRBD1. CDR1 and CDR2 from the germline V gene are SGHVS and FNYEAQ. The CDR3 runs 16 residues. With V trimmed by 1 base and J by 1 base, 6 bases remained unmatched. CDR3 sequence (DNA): TGTGCCAGCAGCTTAGGGGGGCAGGGGGCATCCTACGAGCAGTACTTC. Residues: CASSLGGQGASYEQYF. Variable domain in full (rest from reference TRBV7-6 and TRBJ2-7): GAGVSQSPRYKVTKRGQDVALRCDPISGHVSLYWYRQALGQGPEFLTYFNYEAQQDKSGLPNDRFSAERPEGSISTLTIQRTEQRDSAMYRCASSLGGQGASYEQYFGPGTRLTVT.

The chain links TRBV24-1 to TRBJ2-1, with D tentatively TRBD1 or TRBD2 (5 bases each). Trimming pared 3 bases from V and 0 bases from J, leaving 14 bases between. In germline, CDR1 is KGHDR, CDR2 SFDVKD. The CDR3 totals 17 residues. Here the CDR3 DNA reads TGTGCCACCAGTGATCCCCTTGGGGGTAGCTCCTACAATGAGCAGTTCTTC. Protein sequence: CATSDPLGGSSYNEQFF.

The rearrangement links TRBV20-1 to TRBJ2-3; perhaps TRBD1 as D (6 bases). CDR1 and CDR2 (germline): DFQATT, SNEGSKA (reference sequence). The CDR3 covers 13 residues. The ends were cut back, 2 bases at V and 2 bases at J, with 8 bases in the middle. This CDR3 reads CSARQGITDTQYF. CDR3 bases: TGCAGTGCTAGACAGGGGATCACAGATACGCAGTATTTT.

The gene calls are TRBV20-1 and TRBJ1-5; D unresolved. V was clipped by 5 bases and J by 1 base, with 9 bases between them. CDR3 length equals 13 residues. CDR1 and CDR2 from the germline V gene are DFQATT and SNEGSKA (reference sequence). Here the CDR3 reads CSAGPGSNQPQHF. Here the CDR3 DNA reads TGCAGTGCTGGCCCGGGGAGCAATCAGCCCCAGCATTTT.

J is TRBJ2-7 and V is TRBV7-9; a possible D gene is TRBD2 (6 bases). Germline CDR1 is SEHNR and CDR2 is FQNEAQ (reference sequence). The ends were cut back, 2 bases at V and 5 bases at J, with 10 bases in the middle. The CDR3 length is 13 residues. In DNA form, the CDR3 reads TGTGCCAGCAGCTTAACGGGGGTTAACGAGCAGTACTTC. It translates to CASSLTGVNEQYF.

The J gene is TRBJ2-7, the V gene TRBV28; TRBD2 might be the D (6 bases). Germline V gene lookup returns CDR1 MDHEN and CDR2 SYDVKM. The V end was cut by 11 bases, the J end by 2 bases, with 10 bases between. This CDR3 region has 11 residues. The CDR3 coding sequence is TGTGCCGCGCGGGACCCCTACGAGCAGTACTTC. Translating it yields CAARDPYEQYF.

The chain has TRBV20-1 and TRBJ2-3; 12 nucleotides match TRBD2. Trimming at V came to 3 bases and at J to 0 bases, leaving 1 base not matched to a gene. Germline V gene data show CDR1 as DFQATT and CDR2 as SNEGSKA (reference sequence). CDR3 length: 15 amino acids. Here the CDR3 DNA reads TGCAGTGCTAGGGGGACTAGCGGGAGCACAGATACGCAGTATTTT. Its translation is CSARGTSGSTDTQYF.

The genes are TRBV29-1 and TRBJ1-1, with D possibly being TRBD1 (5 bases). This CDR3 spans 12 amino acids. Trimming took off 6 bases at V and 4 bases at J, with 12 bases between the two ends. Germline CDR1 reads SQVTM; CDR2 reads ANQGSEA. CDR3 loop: CSVAGGGTEAFF. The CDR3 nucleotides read TGCAGCGTAGCGGGGGGAGGCACTGAAGCTTTCTTT.

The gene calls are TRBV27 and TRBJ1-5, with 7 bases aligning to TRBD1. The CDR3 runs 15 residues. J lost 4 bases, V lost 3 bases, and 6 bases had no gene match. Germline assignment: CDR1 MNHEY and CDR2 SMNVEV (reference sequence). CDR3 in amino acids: CASSFEGAFNQPQHF. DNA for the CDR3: TGTGCCAGCAGTTTTGAGGGGGCCTTTAATCAGCCCCAGCATTTT.

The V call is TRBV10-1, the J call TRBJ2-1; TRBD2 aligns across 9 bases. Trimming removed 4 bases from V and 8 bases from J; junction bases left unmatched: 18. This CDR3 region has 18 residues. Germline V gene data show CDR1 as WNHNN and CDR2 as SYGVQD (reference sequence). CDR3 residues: CASSGYRSASGNAHEQFF. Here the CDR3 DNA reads TGCGCCAGCAGTGGGTACCGGTCAGCTAGCGGGAATGCGCATGAGCAGTTCTTC.

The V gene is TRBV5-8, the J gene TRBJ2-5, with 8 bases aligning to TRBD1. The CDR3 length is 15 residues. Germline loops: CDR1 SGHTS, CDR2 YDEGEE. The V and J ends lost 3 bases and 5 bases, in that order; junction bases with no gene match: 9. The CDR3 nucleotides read TGTGCCAGCAGCTCCCGGCAGGGGGCAAGGGAGACCCAGTACTTC. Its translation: CASSSRQGARETQYF. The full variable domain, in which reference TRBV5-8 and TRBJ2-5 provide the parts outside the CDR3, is EAGVTQSPTHLIKTRGQQATLRCSPISGHTSVYWYQQALGLGLQFLLWYDEGEERNRGNFPPRFSGRQFPNYSSELNVNALELEDSALYLCASSSRQGARETQYFGPGTRLLVL.

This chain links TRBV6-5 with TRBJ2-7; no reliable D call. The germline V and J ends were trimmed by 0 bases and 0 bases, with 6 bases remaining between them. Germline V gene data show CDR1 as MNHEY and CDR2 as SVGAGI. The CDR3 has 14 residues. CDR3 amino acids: CASSYSGRSYEQYF. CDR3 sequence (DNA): TGTGCCAGCAGTTACTCTGGCCGCTCCTACGAGCAGTACTTC.